This TCR beta chain was sequenced in a study of blood T cell repertoires in COVID-19. Looking at the study overall: Collection of acute and convalescent COVID-19 samples took place in the United States, Italy and Spain. T cells, B-cell-depleted T cells, or PBMCs provided the cDNA or gDNA that served as material.

Germline CDR1 reads LNHNV; CDR2 reads YYDKDF (reference sequence). The CDR3 runs 15 residues. V lost 8 bases and J lost 5, with 21 bases in between. In the original processing: Quantification of nucleated cells was approximated via reference gene primer amplification. Libraries were prepared by immunoSEQ multiplex PCR; TCRdb keeps only in-frame clonotypes and omits some of them. That table is the source of V, J and clone size, and D and trimming were worked out from the DNA. The sample lists some 200,000 clones; less than 90% were seen once. The rearrangement uses TRBV15 and TRBJ2-5, with D perhaps TRBD1 (6 bases). This sequence originates from a middle-aged woman with acute or convalescent COVID-19. The sequencing input was peripheral blood. CDR3 sequence (DNA): TGTGCCACCGATTCAGGGGTGGAAAGAGATGAGACCCAGTACTTC. This encodes CATDSGVERDETQYF.